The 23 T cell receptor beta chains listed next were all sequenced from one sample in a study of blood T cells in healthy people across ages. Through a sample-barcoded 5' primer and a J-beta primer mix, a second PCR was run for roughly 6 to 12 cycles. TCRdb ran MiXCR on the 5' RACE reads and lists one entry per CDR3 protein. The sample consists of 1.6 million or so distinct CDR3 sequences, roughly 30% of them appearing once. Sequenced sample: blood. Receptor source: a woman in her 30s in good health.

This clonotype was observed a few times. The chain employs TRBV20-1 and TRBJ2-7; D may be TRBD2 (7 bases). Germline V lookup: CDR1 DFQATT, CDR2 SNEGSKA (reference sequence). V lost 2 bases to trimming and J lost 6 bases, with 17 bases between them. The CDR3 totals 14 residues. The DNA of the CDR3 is TGCAGTGCTAGATCCGGGGGGCCTGTTAGCGAGCAGTACTTC. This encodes CSARSGGPVSEQYF.

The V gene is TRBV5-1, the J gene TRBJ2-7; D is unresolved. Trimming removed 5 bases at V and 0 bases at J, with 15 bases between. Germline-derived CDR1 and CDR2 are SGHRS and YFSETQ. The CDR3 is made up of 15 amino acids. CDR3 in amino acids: CASREIGLLSYEQYF. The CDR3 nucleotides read TGCGCCAGCAGGGAGATAGGCCTCCTCTCCTACGAGCAGTACTTC.

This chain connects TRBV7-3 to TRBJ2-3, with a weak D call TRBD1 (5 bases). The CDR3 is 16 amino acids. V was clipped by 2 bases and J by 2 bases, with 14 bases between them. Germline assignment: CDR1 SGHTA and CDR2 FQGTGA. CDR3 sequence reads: CASSLARTSTTDTQYF. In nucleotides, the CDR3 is TGTGCCAGCAGCTTAGCCAGGACAAGTACCACAGATACGCAGTATTTT.

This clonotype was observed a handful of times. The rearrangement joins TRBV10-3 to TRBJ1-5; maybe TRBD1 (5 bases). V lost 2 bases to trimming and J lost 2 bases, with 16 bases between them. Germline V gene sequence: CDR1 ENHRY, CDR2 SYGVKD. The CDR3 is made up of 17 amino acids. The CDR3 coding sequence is TGTGCCATCAGTGAGCGGAAGGGGAGGGAAGGCAATCAGCCCCAGCATTTT. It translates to CAISERKGREGNQPQHF.

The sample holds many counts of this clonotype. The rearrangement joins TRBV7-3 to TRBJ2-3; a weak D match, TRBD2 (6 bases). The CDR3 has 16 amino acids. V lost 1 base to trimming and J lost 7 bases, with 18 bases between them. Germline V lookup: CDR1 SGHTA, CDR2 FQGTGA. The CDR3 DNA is TGTGCCAGCAGCTTAAGCCCGGCGGGGCTGGGGCATACGCAGTATTTT. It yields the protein CASSLSPAGLGHTQYF. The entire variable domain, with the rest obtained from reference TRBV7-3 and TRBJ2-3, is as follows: GAGVSQTPSNKVTEKGKYVELRCDPISGHTALYWYRQSLGQGPEFLIYFQGTGAADDSGLPNDRFFAVRPEGSVSTLKIQRTERGDSAVYLCASSLSPAGLGHTQYFGPGTRLTVL.

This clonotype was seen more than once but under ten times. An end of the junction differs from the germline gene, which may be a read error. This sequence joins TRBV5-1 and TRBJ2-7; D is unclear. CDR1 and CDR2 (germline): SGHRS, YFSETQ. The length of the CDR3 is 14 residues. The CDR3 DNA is TGCGCCAGCAACTTGTATTCTACTTCCTACGAGCAGTACTTC. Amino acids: CASNLYSTSYEQYF. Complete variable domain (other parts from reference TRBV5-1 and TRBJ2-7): KAGVTQTPRYLIKTRGQQVTLSCSPISGHRSVSWYQQTPGQGLQFLFEYFSETQRNKGNFPGRFSGRQFSNSRSEMNVSTLELGDSALYLCASNLYSTSYEQYFGPGTRLTVT.

CDR3 in DNA: TGTGCCAGCAGGACTGGACAGTCGCGGACCTACGAGCAGTACTTC. This gives the protein CASRTGQSRTYEQYF. V is TRBV6-2 or TRBV6-3 and J is TRBJ2-7; D perhaps matches TRBD1 (6 bases). Trimming took off 6 bases at V and 2 bases at J, with 17 bases between the two ends. From germline, CDR1 is MNHEY and CDR2 SVGEGT. The CDR3 contains 15 residues.

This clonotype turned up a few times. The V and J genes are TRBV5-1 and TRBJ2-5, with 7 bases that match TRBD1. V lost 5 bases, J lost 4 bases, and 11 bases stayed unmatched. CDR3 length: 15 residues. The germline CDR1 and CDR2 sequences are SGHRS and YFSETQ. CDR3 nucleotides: TGCGCCAGCAGAGATCCGGGGACAGCCGGAGAGACCCAGTACTTC. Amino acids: CASRDPGTAGETQYF.

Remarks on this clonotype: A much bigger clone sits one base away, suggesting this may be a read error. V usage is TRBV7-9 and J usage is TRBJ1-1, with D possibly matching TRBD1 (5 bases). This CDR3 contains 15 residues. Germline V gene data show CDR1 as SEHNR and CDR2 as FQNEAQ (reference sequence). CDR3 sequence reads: CAGSLGRGGNTEAFF. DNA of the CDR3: TGTGCCGGCAGCTTAGGGCGGGGCGGGAACACTGAAGCTTTCTTT.

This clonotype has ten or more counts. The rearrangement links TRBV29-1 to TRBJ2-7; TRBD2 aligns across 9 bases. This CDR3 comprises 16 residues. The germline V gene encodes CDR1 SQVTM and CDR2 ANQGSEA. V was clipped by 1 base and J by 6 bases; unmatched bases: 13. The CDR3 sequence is CSVEAVMASGILEQYF. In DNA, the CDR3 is TGCAGCGTTGAAGCCGTTATGGCTAGCGGGATACTCGAGCAGTACTTC.

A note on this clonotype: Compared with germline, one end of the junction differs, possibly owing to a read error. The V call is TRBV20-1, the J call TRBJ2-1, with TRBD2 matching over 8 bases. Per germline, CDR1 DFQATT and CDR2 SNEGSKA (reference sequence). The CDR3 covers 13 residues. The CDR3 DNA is TGCAGTGTCCCGGGACTAGTACACAAAGAGCAGTTCTTC. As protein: CSVPGLVHKEQFF.

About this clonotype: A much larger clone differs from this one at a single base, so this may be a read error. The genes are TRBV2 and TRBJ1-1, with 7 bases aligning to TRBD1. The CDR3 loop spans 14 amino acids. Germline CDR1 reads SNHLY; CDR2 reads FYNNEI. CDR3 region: CVSSERGRGTEAFF. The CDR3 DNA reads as TGTGTCAGCAGTGAGAGGGGGCGGGGGACTGAAGCTTTCTTT. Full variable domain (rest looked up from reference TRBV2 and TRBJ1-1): EPEVTQTPSHQVTQMGQEVILRCVPISNHLYFYWYRQILGQKVEFLVSFYNNEISEKSEIFDDQFSVERPDGSNFTLKIRSTKLEDSAMYFCVSSERGRGTEAFFGQGTRLTVV.

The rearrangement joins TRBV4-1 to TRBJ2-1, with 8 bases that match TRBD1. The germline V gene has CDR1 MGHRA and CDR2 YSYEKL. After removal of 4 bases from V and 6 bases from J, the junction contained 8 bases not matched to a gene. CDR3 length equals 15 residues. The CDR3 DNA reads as TGCGCCAGCAGCCCGACCGGGACAGGACTCAATGAGCAGTTCTTC. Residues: CASSPTGTGLNEQFF.

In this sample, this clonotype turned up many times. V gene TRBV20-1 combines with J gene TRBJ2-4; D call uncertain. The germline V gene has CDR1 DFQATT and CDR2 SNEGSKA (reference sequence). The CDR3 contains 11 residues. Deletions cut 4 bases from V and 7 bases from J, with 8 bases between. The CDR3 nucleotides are TGCAGTGCTACGTCCCCTAACATTCAGTACTTC. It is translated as CSATSPNIQYF.

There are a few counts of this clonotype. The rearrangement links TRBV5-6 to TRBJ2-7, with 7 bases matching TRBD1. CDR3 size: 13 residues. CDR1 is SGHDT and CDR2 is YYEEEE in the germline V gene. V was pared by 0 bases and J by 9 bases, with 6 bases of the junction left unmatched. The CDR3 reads CASSLEGALGQYF. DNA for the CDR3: TGTGCCAGCAGCTTGGAGGGGGCGCTAGGGCAGTACTTC.

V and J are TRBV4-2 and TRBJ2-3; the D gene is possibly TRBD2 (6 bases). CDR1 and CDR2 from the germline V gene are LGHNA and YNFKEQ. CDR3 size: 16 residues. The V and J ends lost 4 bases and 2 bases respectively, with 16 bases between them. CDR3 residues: CASSLQRRGTTDTQYF. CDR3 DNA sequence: TGTGCCAGCAGCCTACAAAGGCGGGGTACCACAGATACGCAGTATTTT.

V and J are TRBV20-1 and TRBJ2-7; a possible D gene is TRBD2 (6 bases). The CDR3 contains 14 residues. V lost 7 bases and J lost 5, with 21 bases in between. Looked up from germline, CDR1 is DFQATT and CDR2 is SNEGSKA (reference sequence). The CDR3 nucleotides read TGCAGTGAATCGCCGGGACTCCCGCAAGACGAGCAGTACTTC. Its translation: CSESPGLPQDEQYF.

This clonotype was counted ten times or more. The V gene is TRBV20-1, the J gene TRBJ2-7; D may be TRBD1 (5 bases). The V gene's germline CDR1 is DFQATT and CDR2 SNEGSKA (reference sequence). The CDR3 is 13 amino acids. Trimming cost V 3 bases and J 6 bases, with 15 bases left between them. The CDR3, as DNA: TGCAGTGCTAGGACCAGGGTAGTAAGCGAGCAGTACTTC. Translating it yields CSARTRVVSEQYF.

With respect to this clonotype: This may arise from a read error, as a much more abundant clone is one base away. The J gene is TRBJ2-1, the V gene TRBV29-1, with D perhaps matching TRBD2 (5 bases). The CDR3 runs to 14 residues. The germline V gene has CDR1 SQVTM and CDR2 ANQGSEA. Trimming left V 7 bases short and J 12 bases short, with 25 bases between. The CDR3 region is CSAEDLGLFDGQFF. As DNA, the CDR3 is TGCAGCGCTGAGGACTTGGGGTTATTTGATGGGCAGTTCTTC.

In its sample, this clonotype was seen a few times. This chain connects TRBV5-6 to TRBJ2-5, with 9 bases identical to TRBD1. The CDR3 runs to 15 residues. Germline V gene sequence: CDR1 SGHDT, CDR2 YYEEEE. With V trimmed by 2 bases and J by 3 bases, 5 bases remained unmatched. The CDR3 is CASSLQGAIEETQYF. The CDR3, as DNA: TGTGCCAGCAGCTTACAGGGGGCGATAGAAGAGACCCAGTACTTC.

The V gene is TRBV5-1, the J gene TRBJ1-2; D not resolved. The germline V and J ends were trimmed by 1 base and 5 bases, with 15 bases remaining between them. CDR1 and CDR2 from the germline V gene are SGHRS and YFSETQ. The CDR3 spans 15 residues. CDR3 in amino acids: CASSLNRNPVYGYTF. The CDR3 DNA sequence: TGCGCCAGCAGCTTGAACCGAAACCCGGTTTATGGCTACACCTTC.

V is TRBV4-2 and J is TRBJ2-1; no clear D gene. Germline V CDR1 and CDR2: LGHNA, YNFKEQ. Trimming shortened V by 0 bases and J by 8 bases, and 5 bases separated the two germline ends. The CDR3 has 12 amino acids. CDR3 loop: CASSQDSYEQFF. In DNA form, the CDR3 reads TGTGCCAGCAGCCAAGATTCCTATGAGCAGTTCTTC.

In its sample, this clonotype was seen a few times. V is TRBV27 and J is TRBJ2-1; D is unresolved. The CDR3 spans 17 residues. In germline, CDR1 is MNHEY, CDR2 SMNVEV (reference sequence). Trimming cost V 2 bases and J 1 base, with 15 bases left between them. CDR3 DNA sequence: TGTGCCAGCAGTTTAGCGGTTGGGCTAGAGTCCTACAATGAGCAGTTCTTC. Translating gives CASSLAVGLESYNEQFF.